These 21 T cell receptor beta chains were sequenced from one sample in a study of shared clonotypes between healthy human individuals. CD45RO-negative CD8 cells positively selected for CCR7 made up the naive population, which excluded terminally differentiated effector memory CD45RA+ cells. Assay used: immunoSEQ multiplex PCR; TCRdb lists only in-frame clones, some missing. In the table there are 560,000 or so clones, 90% to 97% of which are singletons. Input material: naive CD8+ T cells sorted from blood. The receptors here all came from a woman in her 30s in good health.

The chain recombines TRBV28 with TRBJ2-5, with 7 nucleotides matching TRBD1. Germline loops: CDR1 MDHEN, CDR2 SYDVKM. V dropped 3 bases and J dropped 5; count of bases not matched to a gene: 6. The CDR3 is made up of 14 amino acids. The CDR3 DNA reads as TGTGCCAGCAGTTTTACAGGGGAGTCCGAGACCCAGTACTTC. Its translation is CASSFTGESETQYF.

As regards this clone: One end of the junction fails to match germline, which may point to a read error. In DNA form, the CDR3 reads TGCGCCAGTGTTGGCCGGATTTTT. Its protein is CASVGRIF. This chain uses TRBV10-1 with TRBJ1-1, with unresolved D. Germline CDR1 reads WNHNN; CDR2 reads SYGVQD (reference sequence). CDR3 size: 8 residues.

The chain carries TRBV27 and TRBJ2-2, with D perhaps TRBD2 (7 bases). V lost 5 bases and J 3 bases, leaving 16 bases between the germline ends. Germline V lookup: CDR1 MNHEY, CDR2 SMNVEV (reference sequence). The CDR3 is made up of 16 amino acids. CDR3 in DNA: TGTGCCAGCAGTCCCTATTCGGGGGGCGACACCGGGGAGCTGTTTTTT. Translating it yields CASSPYSGGDTGELFF.

The chain carries TRBV11-2 and TRBJ2-7; TRBD2 agrees at 7 bases. The length of the CDR3 is 14 residues. Losses at the gene ends were 4 bases for V and 2 bases for J; bases not matched to a gene: 5. The germline V gene encodes CDR1 SGHAT and CDR2 FQNNGV. CDR3 nucleotides: TGTGCCAGCAGCTACTCGGGGACTACCTACGAGCAGTACTTC. Protein product: CASSYSGTTYEQYF.

The rearrangement joins TRBV21-1 to TRBJ1-2. TRBV21-1 is given as a pseudogene. The CDR3 spans 11 residues. The chain's CDR3 is CASGDRLGYTF. As DNA, the CDR3 is TGTGCCAGCGGGGACCGTCTGGGCTACACCTTC.

The chain employs TRBV27 and TRBJ2-5; perhaps TRBD2 as D (6 bases). Between the trimmed V and J ends, which lost 3 bases and 4 bases, there was a span of 15 bases. The length of the CDR3 is 15 residues. Germline V gene lookup returns CDR1 MNHEY and CDR2 SMNVEV (reference sequence). Here the CDR3 reads CASSFSGVWGETQYF. CDR3 in DNA: TGTGCCAGCAGTTTTTCGGGAGTCTGGGGAGAGACCCAGTACTTC.

In this sample, this clone turned up once. The chain employs TRBV5-1 and TRBJ2-7, with a possible D match to TRBD1 (6 bases). CDR3 length equals 14 residues. V dropped 4 bases and J dropped 6 bases, with 17 bases sitting between them. Germline V CDR1 and CDR2: SGHRS, YFSETQ. In DNA, the CDR3 is TGCGCCAGCAGCGCGCCTCCAGGGGACGGCGAGCAGTACTTC. It translates to CASSAPPGDGEQYF.

This rearrangement joins TRBV27 to TRBJ1-1; 10 bases agree with TRBD1. Germline CDR1 is MNHEY and CDR2 is SMNVEV (reference sequence). The length of the CDR3 is 21 residues. V was clipped by 5 bases and J by 3 bases; unmatched bases: 24. The CDR3 sequence is CASSPMVGQGPWIRSDTEAFF. The CDR3 bases are TGTGCCAGCAGTCCCATGGTGGGACAGGGGCCCTGGATCAGATCGGACACTGAAGCTTTCTTT.

A remark on this clone: The limits of the CDR3 on the DNA are not certain, so only TCRdb's listed CDR3 is given. This rearrangement joins TRBV19 to TRBJ2-3; the D call of TRBD2 is as the table states it, not checked on the DNA. The germline gives CDR1 LNHDA, CDR2 SQIVND (reference sequence). The CDR3 has 20 residues if both end residues are counted. Here the CDR3 reads CASSPVPVVWAGANADTQYF.

V is TRBV11-3 and J is TRBJ2-4; a possible D gene is TRBD1 (5 bases). V lost 1 base to trimming and J lost 8 bases, with 12 bases between them. CDR3 size: 14 residues. From germline, CDR1 is SGHNT and CDR2 YENEEA. The CDR3 protein is CASSLVRPGYIQYF. The CDR3 DNA reads as TGTGCCAGCAGCTTAGTTCGGCCAGGGTACATTCAGTACTTC.

Concerning this clone itself: The same CDR3 also results from other DNA sequences found in this sample. The genes are TRBV2 and TRBJ2-1, with unresolved D. CDR3 length equals 13 residues. V was pared by 0 bases and J by 4 bases, with 4 bases between. Germline CDR1 and CDR2: SNHLY and FYNNEI. The DNA of the CDR3 is TGTGCCAGCAGTGAAGCCAGATACAATGAGCAGTTCTTC. Protein product: CASSEARYNEQFF.

V and J are TRBV12-5 and TRBJ2-1; unclear D gene. Per the germline V gene, CDR1 is LGHNT and CDR2 is FRNRAP. Trimming cost V 2 bases and J 10 bases, with 9 bases left between them. This CDR3 region has 12 residues. The CDR3: CASGLPTREQFF. CDR3 sequence (DNA): TGTGCTAGTGGTTTGCCTACCAGGGAGCAGTTCTTC.

CDR3 nucleotides: TGTGCCAGCAGCGGAGGACAGGGCTACTCCTACGAGCAGTACTTC. Protein product: CASSGGQGYSYEQYF. This chain uses TRBV5-4 with TRBJ2-7; 8 nucleotides match TRBD1. This CDR3 has 15 amino acids. The ends lost 4 bases at V and 0 bases at J; junction bases unmatched: 6. The germline V gene encodes CDR1 SGHNT and CDR2 YYREEE (reference sequence).

The chain carries TRBV11-2 and TRBJ2-2; 9 nucleotides align to TRBD2. CDR3 length equals 17 residues. J gave up 8 bases and V 5 bases, and 15 bases lay outside the gene matches. Per germline, CDR1 SGHAT and CDR2 FQNNGV. CDR3 loop: CASSLRRIAGESGELFF. CDR3 coding DNA: TGTGCCAGCAGCCTCCGTCGTATAGCGGGAGAATCGGGGGAGCTGTTTTTT.

The gene calls are TRBV5-5 and TRBJ1-1; the D gene is possibly TRBD1 (5 bases). The CDR3 sequence is 13 residues long. Germline CDR1 is SGHKS and CDR2 is YYEKEE (reference sequence). Deletions cut 2 bases from V and 4 bases from J, with 9 bases between. This CDR3 reads CASSFGGGTEAFF. CDR3 nucleotides: TGTGCCAGCAGCTTCGGGGGTGGCACTGAAGCTTTCTTT.

The chain links TRBV15 to TRBJ2-7; perhaps TRBD2 as D (5 bases). CDR3 length: 16 residues. The germline CDR1 and CDR2 sequences are LNHNV and YYDKDF (reference sequence). V was trimmed by 1 base and J by 0 bases, leaving 13 bases between them. In DNA form, the CDR3 reads TGTGCCACCAGCAGAGGGAGGACGGGGAGCTCCTACGAGCAGTACTTC. Its protein is CATSRGRTGSSYEQYF.

The rearrangement joins TRBV7-8 to TRBJ2-7; D is tentatively TRBD1 or TRBD2 (6 bases each). Trimming removed 5 bases at V and 3 bases at J, with 23 bases between. The V gene's germline CDR1 is SGHVS and CDR2 FQNEAQ. The CDR3 totals 17 residues. CDR3 region: CASSILEGGGSLYEQYF. The CDR3 bases are TGTGCCAGCAGCATCCTCGAGGGGGGCGGATCCCTCTACGAGCAGTACTTC.

The chain links TRBV27 to TRBJ1-1; the match to TRBD1 covers 9 bases. The germline CDR1 and CDR2 sequences are MNHEY and SMNVEV (reference sequence). V trimming: 3 bases; J trimming: 4 bases; junction bases outside the gene matches: 9. The CDR3 has 16 amino acids. CDR3 residues: CASSLGPGQGLTEAFF. The DNA of the CDR3 is TGTGCCAGCAGTTTGGGACCGGGACAGGGACTCACTGAAGCTTTCTTT.

This clone has only a few counts. DNA of the CDR3: TGTGCCAGCAGCTTGCTAGGAGTTGAAGCTTTCTTT. Its translation: CASSLLGVEAFF. This chain joins TRBV5-4 and TRBJ1-1; D gene ambiguous. Trimming removed 1 base at V and 7 bases at J, with 8 bases between. The CDR3 contains 12 residues. Per germline, CDR1 SGHNT and CDR2 YYREEE (reference sequence).

The chain employs TRBV30 and TRBJ2-1; 10 nucleotides align to TRBD1. Germline trimming cut 5 bases from V and 10 bases from J; bases unmatched to any gene: 5. In germline, CDR1 is GTSNPN, CDR2 SVGIG (reference sequence). The CDR3 is 12 amino acids. CDR3 amino acids: CAWDGQGVEQFF. DNA of the CDR3: TGTGCCTGGGATGGACAGGGGGTCGAGCAGTTCTTC. Full variable domain (outside the CDR3, taken from reference TRBV30 and TRBJ2-1): SQTIHQWPATLVQPVGSPLSLECTVEGTSNPNLYWYRQAAGRGLQLLFYSVGIGQISSEVPQNLSASRPQDRQFILSSKKLLLSDSGFYLCAWDGQGVEQFFGPGTRLTVL.

Note on this clone: An end of the junction does not agree with germline; a read error may underlie this. V is TRBV9 and J is TRBJ2-1; 9 positions agree with TRBD2. This CDR3 contains 15 residues. Germline CDR1 SGDLS, CDR2 YYNGEE. The CDR3 loop is CASSISGSPYNEQLF. The DNA of the CDR3 is TGTGCCAGCAGCATTAGCGGGAGTCCCTACAATGAGCAGCTCTTC.